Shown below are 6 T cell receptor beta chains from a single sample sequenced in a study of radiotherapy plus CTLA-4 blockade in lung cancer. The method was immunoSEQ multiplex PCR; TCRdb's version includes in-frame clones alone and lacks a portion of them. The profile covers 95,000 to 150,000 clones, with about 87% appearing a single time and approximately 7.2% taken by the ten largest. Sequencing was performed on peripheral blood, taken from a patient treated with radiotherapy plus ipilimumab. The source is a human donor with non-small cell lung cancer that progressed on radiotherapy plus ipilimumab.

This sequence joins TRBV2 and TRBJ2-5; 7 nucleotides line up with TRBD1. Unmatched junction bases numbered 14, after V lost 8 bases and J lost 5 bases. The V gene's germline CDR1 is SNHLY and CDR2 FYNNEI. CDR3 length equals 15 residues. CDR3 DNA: TGTGCCAGCCGAGACACAGGGGCTTCAACGGAGACCCAGTACTTC. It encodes CASRDTGASTETQYF.

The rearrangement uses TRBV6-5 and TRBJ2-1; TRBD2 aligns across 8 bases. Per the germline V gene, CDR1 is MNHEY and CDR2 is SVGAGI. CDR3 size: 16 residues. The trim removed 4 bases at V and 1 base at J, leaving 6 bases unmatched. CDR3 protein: CASSSATGGSYNEQFF. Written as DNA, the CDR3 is TGTGCCAGCAGTTCGGCCACGGGAGGGTCCTACAATGAGCAGTTCTTC.

The CDR3 region is CASSFSGPRGAFF. CDR3 DNA: TGTGCCAGCAGTTTTAGCGGCCCCCGTGGAGCTTTCTTT. The chain couples TRBV6-5 to TRBJ1-1; no definite D call. Trimming left V 4 bases short and J 10 bases short, with 16 bases between. CDR1 MNHEY and CDR2 SVGAGI come from the germline V gene. CDR3 length: 13 residues.

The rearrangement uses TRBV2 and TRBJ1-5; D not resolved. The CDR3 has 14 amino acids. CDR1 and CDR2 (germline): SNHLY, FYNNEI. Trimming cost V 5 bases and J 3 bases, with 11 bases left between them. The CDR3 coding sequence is TGTGCCAGCAGTAACATGAGAAACAATCAGCCCCAGCATTTT. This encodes CASSNMRNNQPQHF.

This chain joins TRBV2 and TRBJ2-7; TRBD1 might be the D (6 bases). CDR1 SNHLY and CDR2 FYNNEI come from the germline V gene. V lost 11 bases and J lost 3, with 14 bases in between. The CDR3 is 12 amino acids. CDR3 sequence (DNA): TGTGCCTGCTACAGGGAGCTCTACGAGCAGTACTTC. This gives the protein CACYRELYEQYF.

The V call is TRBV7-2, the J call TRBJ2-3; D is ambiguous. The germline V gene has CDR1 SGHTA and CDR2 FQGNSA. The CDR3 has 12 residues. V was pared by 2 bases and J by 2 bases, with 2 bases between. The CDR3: CASSLITDTQYF. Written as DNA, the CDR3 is TGTGCCAGCAGCTTAATCACAGATACGCAGTATTTT.